Listed below are T cell receptor beta chains from one sample, sequenced in a study of shared clonotypes between healthy human individuals. The data were produced by immunoSEQ multiplex PCR, yet TCRdb's version contains in-frame clones alone and is incomplete. The sample has under 550,000 clones; 96% are singletons. The specimen was naive CD4+ T cells sorted from blood. These TCRs come from a woman aged 25 to 39 in good health. Each CDR3 is given with its conserved first and last residue. The D gene is left open where the match is weak. For some rows the clone size is stated as once, few or many, or as a class when expanded; others skip it.

>TRBJ2-2|TRBV28|.|.
TGTGCCAGCAGCGGGAGCACCGGGGAGCTGTTTTTT
CASSGSTGELFF
>TRBJ1-1|TRBV30|.|few
TGTGCCTGGAGTGTACATGGGGCCCCCCAAGCTTTCTTT
CAWSVHGAPQAFF
>TRBJ2-3|TRBV27|.|.
TGTGCCAGCAGAAGACTAGTTTCCCCAGATACGCAGTATTTT
CASRRLVSPDTQYF
>TRBJ2-1|TRBV7-2|.|.
TGTGCCAGCAGCCGGACAAGCGCCTACAATGAGCAGTTCTTC
CASSRTSAYNEQFF
>TRBJ2-7|TRBV28|.|.
TGTGCCAGCAGACCTACGGGGCGCTCCTACGAGCAGTACTTC
CASRPTGRSYEQYF
>TRBJ1-4|TRBV28|.|.
TGTGCCAGTAGGGGTCGAAAACTGTTTTTT
CASRGRKLFF
>TRBJ2-1|TRBV4-1|TRBD2|.
TGCGCCAGCAGCCAACTAAGTTTGGGACTAGCGAATTACAATGAGCAGTTCTTC
CASSQLSLGLANYNEQFF
>TRBJ2-2|TRBV6-5|TRBD1|.
TGTGCCAGCAGTTATTCCGACAGGGGGAACACCGGGGAGCTGTTTTTT
CASSYSDRGNTGELFF
>TRBJ2-3|TRBV10-1|TRBD2|.
TGCGCCAGCAGTGAGTCGACGCCTAGCGGGAGGGCGGCACAGTATTTT
CASSESTPSGRAAQYF
>TRBJ2-5|TRBV28|TRBD1|.
TGTGCCAGCAGTTCAGGACAGGTTTCCGTTTGGGAGACCCAGTACTTC
CASSSGQVSVWETQYF
>TRBJ2-2|TRBV7-3|TRBD2|.
TGTGCCAGCAGCTTACCCGGACTAGCGGGAGGAACCGGGGAGCTGTTTTTT
CASSLPGLAGGTGELFF
>TRBJ2-7|TRBV28|TRBD1|.
TGTGCCAGCAGTTTAGGGGGACAGGGCTACTACGAGCAGTACTTC
CASSLGGQGYYEQYF
>TRBJ2-7|TRBV7-9|.|.
TGTGCCAGCAGCTTATGGAGGGAGGCCCTCGCCTACGAGCAGTACTTC
CASSLWREALAYEQYF
>TRBJ2-4|TRBV6-6|TRBD1|.
TGTGCCACCGGAACAGGGGAGTGGAACATTCAGTACTTC
CATGTGEWNIQYF
>TRBJ1-2|TRBV4-2|.|.
TGTGCCAGCAGCCAAGCGACGGACAGTCAAAGCTATGGCTACACCTTC
CASSQATDSQSYGYTF
>TRBJ2-7|TRBV10-3|TRBD1|once
TGTGCCATCAGTGGACAGGGATACTACGAGCAGTACTTC
CAISGQGYYEQYF
>TRBJ2-2|TRBV6-6|TRBD2|.
TGTGCCAGCAGACCTAGCGGGAAGAACACCGGGGAGCTGTTTTTT
CASRPSGKNTGELFF
>TRBJ2-5|TRBV9|.|.
TGTGCCAGCAGCGTAGGAGGGGTTCAAGAGACCCAGTACTTC
CASSVGGVQETQYF
>TRBJ2-6|TRBV28|.|.
TGTGCCAGCAGTTTAACCGCGGTTTTCTCTGGGGCCAACGTCCTGACTTTC
CASSLTAVFSGANVLTF
>TRBJ2-7|TRBV10-1|TRBD1|.
TGCGCCAGCAGTGAGTCCGGGACAGGGTCCTACGAGCAGTACTTC
CASSESGTGSYEQYF
>TRBJ2-7|TRBV5-1|.|.
TGCGCCAGCAGCTTGGCGCGGACCTCCTACGAGCAGTACTTC
CASSLARTSYEQYF
>TRBJ2-1|TRBV11-1|TRBD2|.
TGTGCCAGCAGCTTAGGGCTAGCGGGACACTCCTACAATGAGCAGTTCTTC
CASSLGLAGHSYNEQFF
>TRBJ2-2|TRBV6-5|.|.
TGTGCCAGCAGCGCCGGGACGTCCGACACCGGGGAGCTGTTTTTT
CASSAGTSDTGELFF
>TRBJ2-5|TRBV7-9|.|.
TGTGCCAGCAGCCCCCAAGAGACCCAGTACTTC
CASSPQETQYF
>TRBJ2-7|TRBV2|.|.
TGTGCCAGCAGGGAGGGCTACGAGCAGTACTTC
CASREGYEQYF
>TRBJ2-5|TRBV19|.|.
TGTGCCAGTAGTCAGGGACTTTTGGGGGGTCAAGAGACCCAGTACTTC
CASSQGLLGGQETQYF
>TRBJ2-1|TRBV11-3|.|.
TGTGCCAGCAGCTTAGGCAGTGGACGAGAGCAGTTCTTC
CASSLGSGREQFF
>TRBJ1-2|TRBV28|TRBD1|once
TGTGCCAGCAGTTTAACCGGGACAGGGTATAGCTATGGCTACACCTTC
CASSLTGTGYSYGYTF
>TRBJ1-2|TRBV28|.|.
TGTGCCAGCAGTTTAGGGGACTTCATCTATGGCTACACCTTC
CASSLGDFIYGYTF
>TRBJ2-1|TRBV4-1|TRBD1|once
TGCGCCAGCAGTCAGGACAGGTTGCAGTTCTTC
CASSQDRLQFF
>TRBJ2-1|TRBV5-1|TRBD2|.
TGCGCCAGCAGTGGACTAGCGGGGTCCTACAATGAGCAGTTCTTC
CASSGLAGSYNEQFF
>TRBJ2-3|TRBV19|.|once
TGTGCCAGTAGTATAGAGGCCTCAGATACGCAGTATTTT
CASSIEASDTQYF
>TRBJ1-1|TRBV28|.|.
TGTGCCAGCAGTTTGCCCCCGAACACTGAAGCTTTCTTT
CASSLPPNTEAFF
>TRBJ2-7|TRBV4-1|.|.
TGCGCCAGCAGCCAAGTAATGTTGCGAGTCAGCTCCTACGAGCAGTACTTC
CASSQVMLRVSSYEQYF